This T cell receptor beta chain was obtained from a study of cytomegalovirus exposure and HLA in healthy donors. Study conclusions and caveats: In a later analysis, CMV-associated beta chains were mostly HLA-associated, it appeared. Later analysis associated a missense DCLRE1C variant with TCR beta V- and J-gene trimming.

Regarding this clone: No antigen is known for it.

The CDR3 consists of 17 residues. The germline V gene has CDR1 SGHVS and CDR2 FNYEAQ. V shed 3 bases and J 8 bases; nucleotides not matched to a gene: 18. With 60 Vbeta and 13 Jbeta primers, the PCR was carried out. TCRdb's table, derived via immunoSEQ multiplex PCR, lists solely in-frame clones and lacks some. The data show about 160,000 clones, approximately 80% seen once. The material sequenced was PBMCs. This sequence was found in a man in his late teens or twenties in good health and CMV-seropositive. The V gene is TRBV7-6, the J gene TRBJ1-1, with 7 bases that match TRBD1. CDR3 bases: TGTGCCAGCAGCTTGGAGACAGGGTCTGTCATTCGGGGGGAAGCTTTCTTT. Amino acid sequence: CASSLETGSVIRGEAFF.